This T cell receptor (beta chain) originates from a study of monozygotic twins with inflammatory bowel disease. The CDR3 covers 15 residues. The germline V gene encodes CDR1 GTSNPN and CDR2 SVGIG (reference sequence). Comment on this clonotype: Its antigen is undetermined.

Per sample, reverse transcription was split into eight reactions. TCRalpha and TCRbeta cDNA underwent two nested PCRs of 16 and 9 cycles. TCRdb reanalyzed the 5' RACE reads, giving one entry per CDR3 protein sequence and no DNA. This table lists some 160,000 distinct CDR3 sequences. Study-wide findings and caveats: Ultimately, a single strong signal or clonotype associated with IBD was not supported. TCRbeta inverse Simpson diversity was decreased in IBD patients versus healthy co-twins.

Sequencing was done on a sample of blood. This receptor was obtained from a human donor with ulcerative colitis or Crohn's disease, or a healthy co-twin of an affected twin (not recorded which). V and J are TRBV30 and TRBJ2-7. CDR3: CAWSLTRVLAYEQYF.